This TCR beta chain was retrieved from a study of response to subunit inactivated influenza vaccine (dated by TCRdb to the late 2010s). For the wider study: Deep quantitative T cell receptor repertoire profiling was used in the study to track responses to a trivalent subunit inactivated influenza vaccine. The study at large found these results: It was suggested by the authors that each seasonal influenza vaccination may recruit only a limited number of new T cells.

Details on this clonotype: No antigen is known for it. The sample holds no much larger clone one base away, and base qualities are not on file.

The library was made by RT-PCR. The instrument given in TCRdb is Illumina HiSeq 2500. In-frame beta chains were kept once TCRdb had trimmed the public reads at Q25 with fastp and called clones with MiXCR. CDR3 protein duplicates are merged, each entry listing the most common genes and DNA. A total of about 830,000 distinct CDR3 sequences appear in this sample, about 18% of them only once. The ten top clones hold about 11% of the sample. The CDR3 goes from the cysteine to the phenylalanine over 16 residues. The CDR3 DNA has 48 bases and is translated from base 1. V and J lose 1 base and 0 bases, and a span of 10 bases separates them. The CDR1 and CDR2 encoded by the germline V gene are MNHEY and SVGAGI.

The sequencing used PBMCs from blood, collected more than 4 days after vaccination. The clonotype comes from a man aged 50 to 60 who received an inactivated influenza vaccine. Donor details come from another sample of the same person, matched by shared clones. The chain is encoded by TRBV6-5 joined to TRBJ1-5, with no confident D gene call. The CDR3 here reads CASSYYAGPSNQPQHF. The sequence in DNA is TGTGCCAGCAGTTACTACGCCGGACCTAGCAATCAGCCCCAGCATTTT.